This is a list of T cell receptor beta chains from one sample in a study of blood T cell repertoires in COVID-19. The repertoire was sequenced with immunoSEQ multiplex PCR; TCRdb's copy has only in-frame clones and lacks some. Of 310,000 or so clones in the sample, roughly 83% are singletons; the top ten hold 1.6%. Sequencing was performed on peripheral blood. Receptor source: a woman aged 45 to 65 with acute or convalescent COVID-19. Both conserved end residues are part of each CDR3. Fields, in order: J gene, V gene, CDR3 protein.

J gene: TRBJ2-6; V gene: TRBV9; CDR3 protein: CASSVAGGQGVTGANVLTF
J gene: TRBJ2-7; V gene: TRBV18; CDR3 protein: CASSPGTSSYEQYF
J gene: TRBJ1-2; V gene: TRBV5-4; CDR3 protein: CASSPQTGSDGYTF
J gene: TRBJ1-5; V gene: TRBV11-2; CDR3 protein: CASSLSGNQPQHF
J gene: TRBJ1-1; V gene: TRBV7-3; CDR3 protein: CASSLSGTGSTEAFF
J gene: TRBJ2-6; V gene: TRBV30; CDR3 protein: CAWSVWGEAGANVLTF
J gene: TRBJ1-6; V gene: TRBV6-5; CDR3 protein: CASSYSLRRTNSPLHF
J gene: TRBJ1-1; V gene: TRBV29-1; CDR3 protein: CSVAGTLNTEAFF
J gene: TRBJ2-7; V gene: TRBV6-2/TRBV6-3; CDR3 protein: CASSYEASGREQYF
J gene: TRBJ1-4; V gene: TRBV19; CDR3 protein: CASSIDPQGAEKLFF
J gene: TRBJ2-6; V gene: TRBV29-1; CDR3 protein: CSVEGQGDSGANVLTF
J gene: TRBJ1-6; V gene: TRBV7-2; CDR3 protein: CASSLQGAVGSPLHF
J gene: TRBJ1-5; V gene: TRBV12-3/TRBV12-4; CDR3 protein: CASREQEIGPQHF
J gene: TRBJ1-2; V gene: TRBV5-5; CDR3 protein: CASSAIFELRGDYGYTF
J gene: TRBJ1-6; V gene: TRBV2; CDR3 protein: CASRGDPESPLHF
J gene: TRBJ1-1; V gene: TRBV11-2; CDR3 protein: CASSPDPTGNTEAFF
J gene: TRBJ2-7; V gene: TRBV9; CDR3 protein: CASSWGQGSYEQYF
J gene: TRBJ2-1; V gene: TRBV28; CDR3 protein: CASSFQPTRPNEQFF
J gene: TRBJ2-3; V gene: TRBV27; CDR3 protein: CASSPLLAGGTDTQYF
J gene: TRBJ2-3; V gene: TRBV1; CDR3 protein: CTSSQDLVLAGDPDTQYF
J gene: TRBJ1-5; V gene: TRBV7-9; CDR3 protein: CASSFSTGANQPQHF
J gene: TRBJ2-7; V gene: TRBV5-5; CDR3 protein: CASSAGQGSYEQYF
J gene: TRBJ1-4; V gene: TRBV28; CDR3 protein: CASSQSTGTGREKLFF
J gene: TRBJ1-1; V gene: TRBV24-1; CDR3 protein: CATSDPSNTEAFF
J gene: TRBJ1-5; V gene: TRBV5-1; CDR3 protein: CASRTGINQPQHF
J gene: TRBJ2-5; V gene: TRBV18; CDR3 protein: CASSRDRQETQYF
J gene: TRBJ2-3; V gene: TRBV7-2; CDR3 protein: CASSPRGITDTQYF
J gene: TRBJ2-7; V gene: TRBV9; CDR3 protein: CASSVGGQTYEQYF
J gene: TRBJ2-7; V gene: TRBV29-1; CDR3 protein: CSATGGGGEQYF
J gene: TRBJ1-1; V gene: TRBV2; CDR3 protein: CASSARQGGTEAFF
J gene: TRBJ1-2; V gene: TRBV6-6; CDR3 protein: CASSYSGTGGSFGYTF
J gene: TRBJ1-3; V gene: TRBV27; CDR3 protein: CASSLGLDPGNTIYF
J gene: TRBJ1-3; V gene: TRBV7-9; CDR3 protein: CASSFRSDTIYF
J gene: TRBJ2-1; V gene: TRBV7-2; CDR3 protein: CASRDTTSETQFF
J gene: TRBJ1-4; V gene: TRBV7-2; CDR3 protein: CASSSHVLGSLTNEKLFF
J gene: TRBJ1-1; V gene: TRBV6-5; CDR3 protein: CASSYSGAVENTEAFF
J gene: TRBJ2-7; V gene: TRBV2; CDR3 protein: CASRKGPNPYEQYF
J gene: TRBJ2-7; V gene: TRBV6-5; CDR3 protein: CASNRPWTGRYEQYF
J gene: TRBJ2-7; V gene: TRBV24-1; CDR3 protein: CATSTTTTGTETYEQYF
J gene: TRBJ2-2; V gene: TRBV9; CDR3 protein: CASSVGGQAITGELFF
J gene: TRBJ2-2; V gene: TRBV3-1/TRBV3-2; CDR3 protein: CASKRRELAGELFF
J gene: TRBJ2-1; V gene: TRBV6-2/TRBV6-3; CDR3 protein: CASSLGQGTYNEQFF
J gene: TRBJ2-5; V gene: TRBV7-2; CDR3 protein: CASSLGLAGVLETQYF
J gene: TRBJ1-1; V gene: TRBV5-1; CDR3 protein: CASSLSMNTEAFF
J gene: TRBJ2-1; V gene: TRBV15; CDR3 protein: CATSRDWPNEQFF
J gene: TRBJ2-5; V gene: TRBV11-2; CDR3 protein: CASSLVGASIETQYF
J gene: TRBJ2-7; V gene: TRBV5-6; CDR3 protein: CASSPAAGARGYEQYF
J gene: TRBJ2-3; V gene: TRBV18; CDR3 protein: CASSPGRSTDTQYF
J gene: TRBJ1-6; V gene: TRBV21-1; CDR3 protein: CASSKSLTGKDNSPLHF
J gene: TRBJ1-4; V gene: TRBV2; CDR3 protein: CASSEGEGFNEKLFF
J gene: TRBJ2-1; V gene: TRBV2; CDR3 protein: CASSEAYLLDYSYNEQFF
J gene: TRBJ2-5; V gene: TRBV11-2; CDR3 protein: CASSPFKRAQETQYF